This is a list of T cell receptor beta chains from one sample in a study of CD8 T cells in ankylosing spondylitis. From the 5' RACE reads, TCRdb called clonotypes with MiXCR, one entry per CDR3 protein. The table shows 400,000 to 450,000 distinct CDR3 sequences, with about a sixth occurring only once. What was sequenced was blood, either unsorted or a sorted T cell fraction (not recorded which). The source is a male donor with ankylosing spondylitis. Both conserved end residues are part of each CDR3. A D gene is named only where the DNA matches it firmly. Rows may omit the clone size; those that give it use once, few, many or a size class.

v_call: TRBV20-1
j_call: TRBJ2-7
clone_size: -
d_call: -
cdr3_aa: CSARRSRALFDEQYF
cdr3_nt: TGCAGTGCTAGAAGATCTAGAGCCCTTTTTGACGAGCAGTACTTC

v_call: TRBV12-5
j_call: TRBJ2-1
clone_size: few
d_call: TRBD1
cdr3_aa: CASGLDERTGVLMNSPTAEQFF
cdr3_nt: TGTGCTAGTGGTTTGGACGAGAGGACAGGCGTTCTCATGAACTCGCCCACCGCCGAGCAGTTCTTC

v_call: TRBV20-1
j_call: TRBJ2-4
clone_size: -
d_call: -
cdr3_aa: CSARSFAQNIQYF
cdr3_nt: TGCAGTGCTAGAAGCTTCGCCCAAAACATTCAGTACTTC

v_call: TRBV18
j_call: TRBJ2-3
clone_size: -
d_call: -
cdr3_aa: CASSPPADTQYF
cdr3_nt: TGTGCCAGCTCACCACCAGCAGATACGCAGTATTTT

v_call: TRBV29-1
j_call: TRBJ2-3
clone_size: many
d_call: -
cdr3_aa: CSVEEGTDTQYF
cdr3_nt: TGCAGCGTTGAAGAGGGGACAGATACGCAGTATTTT

v_call: TRBV6-1
j_call: TRBJ2-1
clone_size: -
d_call: -
cdr3_aa: CASSEEVYYNEQFF
cdr3_nt: TGTGCCAGCAGTGAAGAAGTCTATTACAATGAGCAGTTCTTC

v_call: TRBV20-1
j_call: TRBJ1-6
clone_size: few
d_call: -
cdr3_aa: CSARFESGVFISGNSPLHF
cdr3_nt: TGCAGTGCTAGATTCGAAAGCGGGGTGTTTATCTCGGGTAATTCACCCCTCCACTTT

v_call: TRBV5-1
j_call: TRBJ2-7
clone_size: few
d_call: -
cdr3_aa: CASSLAAGVSYEQYF
cdr3_nt: TGCGCCAGCAGCTTGGCCGCCGGGGTTTCCTACGAGCAGTACTTC

v_call: TRBV9
j_call: TRBJ2-1
clone_size: -
d_call: TRBD2
cdr3_aa: CASSSGTSGMTYNEQFF
cdr3_nt: TGTGCCAGCAGCTCCGGGACTAGCGGGATGACCTACAATGAGCAGTTCTTC

v_call: TRBV2
j_call: TRBJ2-3
clone_size: many
d_call: TRBD1
cdr3_aa: CAGLMRQGDTQYF
cdr3_nt: TGTGCCGGCCTCATGCGACAGGGAGATACGCAGTATTTT

v_call: TRBV20-1
j_call: TRBJ2-7
clone_size: few
d_call: -
cdr3_aa: CSAITPREQYF
cdr3_nt: TGCAGTGCTATCACGCCTCGGGAGCAGTACTTC

v_call: TRBV6-1
j_call: TRBJ2-3
clone_size: few
d_call: -
cdr3_aa: CASTNPGEGTDTQYF
cdr3_nt: TGTGCCAGCACCAACCCGGGGGAAGGCACAGATACGCAGTATTTT

v_call: TRBV5-1
j_call: TRBJ2-7
clone_size: few
d_call: -
cdr3_aa: CASSPGGLVRQYF
cdr3_nt: TGCGCCAGCAGCCCTGGGGGGCTAGTCCGGCAGTACTTC

v_call: TRBV19
j_call: TRBJ1-4
clone_size: -
d_call: -
cdr3_aa: CASSQNEKLFF
cdr3_nt: TGTGCCAGTAGCCAAAATGAAAAACTGTTTTTT

v_call: TRBV5-6
j_call: TRBJ2-7
clone_size: many
d_call: TRBD2
cdr3_aa: CASSFSLAGIYEQYF
cdr3_nt: TGTGCCAGCAGCTTTTCCCTAGCGGGAATCTACGAGCAGTACTTC

v_call: TRBV14
j_call: TRBJ2-5
clone_size: -
d_call: TRBD2
cdr3_aa: CASSQGLALRETQYF
cdr3_nt: TGTGCCAGCAGTCAAGGACTAGCCTTAAGAGAGACCCAGTACTTC

v_call: TRBV7-9
j_call: TRBJ1-6
clone_size: -
d_call: -
cdr3_aa: CASSSAIGRPLHF
cdr3_nt: TGTGCCAGCAGCTCAGCTATTGGTCGACCCCTCCACTTT

v_call: TRBV5-5
j_call: TRBJ2-7
clone_size: few
d_call: -
cdr3_aa: CASSLALGETYEQYF
cdr3_nt: TGTGCCAGCAGCTTGGCCCTCGGGGAGACCTACGAGCAGTACTTC

v_call: TRBV7-9
j_call: TRBJ2-3
clone_size: -
d_call: -
cdr3_aa: CASSLALSGRGDTQYF
cdr3_nt: TGTGCCAGCAGCTTAGCCCTCAGCGGCCGTGGGGATACGCAGTATTTT

v_call: TRBV20-1
j_call: TRBJ2-7
clone_size: -
d_call: TRBD1
cdr3_aa: CSARDPRTGYEQYF
cdr3_nt: TGCAGTGCTAGAGATCCCCGGACAGGCTACGAGCAGTACTTC

v_call: TRBV29-1
j_call: TRBJ1-3
clone_size: -
d_call: -
cdr3_aa: CTLSPLAGSSGNTIYF
cdr3_nt: TGCACCCTGAGTCCACTGGCAGGAAGCTCTGGAAACACCATATATTTT

v_call: TRBV7-2
j_call: TRBJ2-1
clone_size: many
d_call: TRBD1
cdr3_aa: CASSLAGTGSYNEQFF
cdr3_nt: TGTGCCAGCAGCTTAGCGGGGACAGGCTCCTACAATGAGCAGTTCTTC

v_call: TRBV20-1
j_call: TRBJ1-2
clone_size: few
d_call: TRBD1
cdr3_aa: CSASYRDRDYGYTF
cdr3_nt: TGCAGTGCCAGTTACCGAGACAGGGACTATGGCTACACCTTC

v_call: TRBV5-1
j_call: TRBJ2-3
clone_size: few
d_call: TRBD2
cdr3_aa: CASSLKKGQTLAGLSTDTQYF
cdr3_nt: TGCGCCAGCAGCTTAAAAAAGGGACAGACCCTAGCGGGACTTAGCACAGATACGCAGTATTTT

v_call: TRBV3-1
j_call: TRBJ2-1
clone_size: few
d_call: TRBD2
cdr3_aa: CASSQGLAGSVEQFF
cdr3_nt: TGTGCCAGCAGCCAAGGGCTAGCGGGGTCTGTTGAGCAGTTCTTC

v_call: TRBV4-1
j_call: TRBJ1-1
clone_size: few
d_call: TRBD1
cdr3_aa: CASSQEGARTEAFF
cdr3_nt: TGCGCCAGCAGCCAGGAGGGGGCCCGGACTGAAGCTTTCTTT

v_call: TRBV29-1
j_call: TRBJ2-5
clone_size: -
d_call: -
cdr3_aa: CSVPNRGGIQETQYF
cdr3_nt: TGCAGCGTCCCAAACAGGGGAGGAATCCAAGAGACCCAGTACTTC

v_call: TRBV20-1
j_call: TRBJ2-1
clone_size: -
d_call: -
cdr3_aa: CSAPTDWYNEQFF
cdr3_nt: TGCAGTGCTCCCACCGATTGGTACAATGAGCAGTTCTTC

v_call: TRBV6-6
j_call: TRBJ1-1
clone_size: few
d_call: -
cdr3_aa: CASTEGTEAFF
cdr3_nt: TGTGCCAGCACCGAGGGAACTGAAGCTTTCTTT

v_call: TRBV5-1
j_call: TRBJ2-2
clone_size: few
d_call: -
cdr3_aa: CASSLGQGHTGELFF
cdr3_nt: TGCGCCAGCAGCTTGGGGCAGGGGCACACCGGGGAGCTGTTTTTT

v_call: TRBV3-1
j_call: TRBJ2-7
clone_size: -
d_call: TRBD2
cdr3_aa: CASSPRDREADEQYF
cdr3_nt: TGTGCCAGCAGCCCCCGGGACCGGGAGGCCGACGAGCAGTACTTC

v_call: TRBV6-2/TRBV6-3
j_call: TRBJ1-1
clone_size: -
d_call: -
cdr3_aa: CASRPPVNLNTEAFF
cdr3_nt: TGTGCCAGCAGGCCCCCGGTAAATTTGAACACTGAAGCTTTCTTT

v_call: TRBV6-5
j_call: TRBJ1-1
clone_size: few
d_call: -
cdr3_aa: CASSSIMNTEAFF
cdr3_nt: TGTGCCAGCAGTTCCATAATGAACACTGAAGCTTTCTTT

v_call: TRBV7-2
j_call: TRBJ2-1
clone_size: -
d_call: TRBD2
cdr3_aa: CASRPRRASGSIEQFF
cdr3_nt: TGTGCCAGCAGACCCCGACGGGCTAGCGGGAGTATTGAGCAGTTCTTC

v_call: TRBV19
j_call: TRBJ2-5
clone_size: once
d_call: TRBD1
cdr3_aa: CASSIPSGGRETQYF
cdr3_nt: TGTGCCAGTAGTATACCCTCAGGGGGCAGAGAGACCCAGTACTTC

v_call: TRBV28
j_call: TRBJ1-1
clone_size: -
d_call: -
cdr3_aa: CASRTQGGTEAFF
cdr3_nt: TGTGCCAGCCGCACACAAGGGGGGACTGAAGCTTTCTTT